A selection of T cell receptor beta chains follows, all from one sample in a study of T cell changes during pregnancy in multiple sclerosis. The repertoire was sequenced with immunoSEQ multiplex PCR; TCRdb's copy has only in-frame clones and lacks some. The data hold some 43,000 clones, with 85% to 90% observed a single time. The input for sequencing was peripheral blood, taken in the first trimester of pregnancy. The receptors shown here come from a female donor in good health, enrolled as a control in a pregnancy study. Each CDR3 is given with its conserved first and last residue. D genes are given only for firm matches. Only some rows state a clone size, as once, few, many or a class for expanded clones.

.	TRBJ2-2	TRBV6-5	once	CASSLRLGGAGELFF	TGTGCCAGCAGTCTCAGACTAGGTGGAGCCGGGGAGCTGTTTTTT
TRBD2	TRBJ2-1	TRBV6-5	.	CASSSPGLAGIEQFF	TGTGCCAGCAGTTCGCCGGGACTAGCGGGTATTGAGCAGTTCTTC
TRBD2	TRBJ2-5	TRBV7-9	.	CASSLWGGGYQETQYF	TGTGCCAGCAGCTTGTGGGGCGGGGGGTACCAAGAGACCCAGTACTTC
.	TRBJ2-5	TRBV11-3	.	CASSQGSGETQYF	TGTGCCAGCAGCCAGGGTTCCGGGGAGACCCAGTACTTC
.	TRBJ1-6	TRBV9	once	CASSVAGNSPLHF	TGTGCCAGCAGCGTAGCCGGGAATTCACCCCTCCACTTT
TRBD2	TRBJ2-5	TRBV7-9	.	CASSLGSGEETQYF	TGTGCCAGCAGCTTAGGGAGCGGGGAAGAGACCCAGTACTTC
.	TRBJ1-2	TRBV30	.	CAWSGTRPNYGYTF	TGTGCCTGGAGTGGGACAAGGCCAAACTATGGCTACACCTTC
.	TRBJ1-5	TRBV4-3	.	CASSQELRGNQPQHF	TGCGCCAGCAGCCAAGAGTTAAGGGGGAATCAGCCCCAGCATTTT
.	TRBJ1-3	TRBV11-2	.	CASSLAGALPNTIYF	TGTGCCAGCAGCTTAGCAGGGGCACTCCCAAACACCATATATTTT
.	TRBJ2-1	TRBV19	.	CASINEQFF	TGTGCCAGCATCAATGAGCAGTTCTTC
.	TRBJ2-7	TRBV28	.	CASSLAAGNYEQYF	TGTGCCAGCAGTTTAGCGGCGGGGAACTACGAGCAGTACTTC
TRBD2	TRBJ2-5	TRBV19	.	CASSSLAGTQYF	TGTGCCAGTAGTTCCTTAGCGGGGACCCAGTACTTC
.	TRBJ2-1	TRBV12-2	.	CASRLTLSPVRSYNEQFF	TGTGCAAGTCGCTTAACTCTATCCCCGGTCCGCTCCTACAATGAGCAGTTCTTC
.	TRBJ1-1	TRBV7-9	.	CASSLSSGTEAFF	TGTGCCAGCAGCTTATCATCGGGCACTGAAGCTTTCTTT
TRBD2	TRBJ2-2	TRBV6-4	few	CASSDRGGNTGELFF	TGTGCCAGCAGTGACCGCGGGGGGAACACCGGGGAGCTGTTTTTT
TRBD1	TRBJ2-2	TRBV4-1	medium-sized	CASSQPDRVTGELFF	TGCGCCAGCAGCCAGCCCGACAGGGTTACCGGGGAGCTGTTTTTT
.	TRBJ2-7	TRBV27	once	CASGPLGSPYEQYF	TGTGCCAGCGGCCCGTTGGGCTCTCCCTACGAGCAGTACTTC
.	TRBJ2-1	TRBV5-8	.	CASSLGERLDNEQFF	TGTGCCAGCAGCTTGGGGGAGCGGTTGGACAATGAGCAGTTCTTC
TRBD1	TRBJ2-3	TRBV5-6	.	CASTRGQGASTDTQYF	TGTGCCAGCACGCGTGGACAGGGGGCCTCCACAGATACGCAGTATTTT
TRBD1	TRBJ1-2	TRBV6-1	.	CASRRTGEGYGYTF	TGTGCCAGCAGGAGGACAGGGGAAGGGTATGGCTACACCTTC
.	TRBJ1-5	TRBV19	.	CASSDLRGSYSNQPQHF	TGTGCCAGTAGTGACCTCAGGGGCTCTTATAGCAATCAGCCCCAGCATTTT
.	TRBJ1-6	TRBV7-9	.	CASSPRQDYSPLHF	TGTGCCAGCAGCCCAAGACAGGATTATTCACCCCTCCACTTT
TRBD1	TRBJ2-7	TRBV7-9	few	CASSVTRGPGEQYF	TGTGCCAGCAGCGTTACCAGGGGGCCCGGCGAGCAGTACTTC
TRBD2	TRBJ2-1	TRBV7-3	.	CASSARLAGLSYNEQFF	TGTGCCAGCAGCGCCAGACTAGCGGGGCTCTCCTACAATGAGCAGTTCTTC
.	TRBJ1-6	TRBV5-4	.	CASSLVQGGSPLHF	TGTGCCAGCAGCTTGGTACAGGGTGGTTCACCCCTCCACTTT
TRBD1	TRBJ2-1	TRBV5-1	.	CASSLTGGVEQFF	TGCGCCAGCAGCCTTACAGGGGGCGTTGAGCAGTTCTTC
TRBD1	TRBJ2-7	TRBV29-1	.	CSVEDRDYEQYF	TGCAGCGTTGAGGACAGGGACTACGAGCAGTACTTC
TRBD1	TRBJ2-2	TRBV14	.	CASSQADRVWAGELFF	TGTGCCAGCAGCCAAGCGGACAGGGTATGGGCCGGGGAGCTGTTTTTT
TRBD2	TRBJ2-3	TRBV5-6	once	CASSRLAGGFTDTQYF	TGTGCCAGCAGCCGACTAGCGGGGGGTTTCACAGATACGCAGTATTTT
TRBD1	TRBJ2-7	TRBV9	.	CASSAHWDREYEQYF	TGTGCCAGCAGCGCCCACTGGGACAGAGAATACGAGCAGTACTTC
.	TRBJ1-2	TRBV28	.	CASSRQVYGYTF	TGTGCCAGCAGCCGACAGGTCTATGGCTACACCTTC
TRBD1	TRBJ2-5	TRBV5-1	.	CASSTRTGGTETQYF	TGCGCCAGCAGCACAAGGACAGGGGGTACAGAGACCCAGTACTTC
.	TRBJ1-1	TRBV6-5	.	CASRVMGNTEAFF	TGTGCCAGCAGAGTAATGGGCAACACTGAAGCTTTCTTT
.	TRBJ2-5	TRBV6-1	.	CASITGDRVLETQYF	TGTGCCAGCATCACGGGAGACAGGGTCTTAGAGACCCAGTACTTC
TRBD1	TRBJ1-1	TRBV9	few	CASSVAQGVTEAFF	TGTGCCAGCAGCGTAGCACAGGGGGTTACTGAAGCTTTCTTT
TRBD2	TRBJ2-3	TRBV4-1	.	CASSPAGLAGGPGTDTQYF	TGCGCCAGCAGCCCAGCGGGACTAGCGGGAGGGCCCGGCACAGATACGCAGTATTTT
.	TRBJ2-7	TRBV10-3	once	CAISEGGSYEQYF	TGTGCCATCAGTGAAGGGGGCTCCTACGAGCAGTACTTC
.	TRBJ1-6	TRBV2	.	CASSEGQGSYNSPLHF	TGTGCCAGCAGTGAAGGGCAGGGATCCTATAATTCACCCCTCCACTTT
.	TRBJ2-7	TRBV9	.	CASSVEAAPGPKYF	TGTGCCAGCAGCGTAGAAGCAGCCCCGGGTCCAAAGTACTTC
TRBD2	TRBJ2-7	TRBV28	.	CASNGGAAGGSYEQYF	TGTGCCAGCAATGGGGGCGCGGCGGGAGGATCCTACGAGCAGTACTTC
.	TRBJ1-1	TRBV27	.	CASKVADRENTEAFF	TGTGCCAGCAAGGTCGCCGACAGAGAGAACACTGAAGCTTTCTTT
TRBD1	TRBJ1-2	TRBV11-2	.	CASSLGSTGMAATF	TGTGCCAGCAGCTTAGGTTCGACAGGGATGGCGGCCACCTTC
.	TRBJ2-7	TRBV30	few	CACIDSYEQYF	TGTGCCTGTATTGACAGCTACGAGCAGTACTTC
.	TRBJ1-1	TRBV28	.	CASSLDRSGMTEAFF	TGTGCCAGCAGTTTGGACAGATCAGGGATGACTGAAGCTTTCTTT
.	TRBJ2-3	TRBV6-5	.	CTSSRENTQYF	TGTACCAGCAGCCGGGAAAATACGCAGTATTTT
.	TRBJ2-7	TRBV28	once	CASSLSLFSSYEQYF	TGTGCCAGCAGTTTATCCTTGTTCTCCTCCTACGAGCAGTACTTC